The clone carrying this TCR beta chain was detected only a few times. This sample was included in a study of identical twins. TCRdb analysed the 5' RACE reads with MiXCR anew, one entry per CDR3 protein. The table includes about 240,000 distinct CDR3 sequences, about 12% detected once. This CDR3 is built from 16 residues. CDR1 is SEHNR, CDR2 FQNEAQ, per germline (reference sequence). V lost 5 bases, J lost 0 bases, and 14 bases lay in between. These same data were also listed under a study on yellow fever vaccine responses in identical twins.

This receptor was obtained from a woman between 18 and 29 years old in good health. The chain combines TRBV7-9 with TRBJ1-3; D uncertain. Material: memory (CD45RO+) T cells sorted from blood. CDR3 sequence (DNA): TGTGCCAGCAGCCGGGGATCGGGCTCCTCTGGAAACACCATATATTTT. It codes for CASSRGSGSSGNTIYF.